The 4 T cell receptor beta chains below all came from one sample that was sequenced in a study of beta chain features in type 1 diabetes. Regarding the study as a whole: Significant though moderate, a shortening of TCRB CDR3s appeared in all four CD4+ subsets of Type 1 diabetes patients.

The antigens for these receptors are not known. cDNA synthesis used the whole RNA isolate, giving expressed TCRB sequences. Data came from immunoSEQ multiplex PCR; TCRdb stores just in-frame clones and leaves some out. The sample lists hundreds of thousands of clones; over 12% were seen once. Sequencing was performed on naive CD4+ T cells from blood. The source of these receptors is a man younger than 30 with type 1 diabetes.

The chain is built from TRBV18 and TRBJ1-1, with 10 bases aligning to TRBD1. The CDR3 has 13 amino acids. Trimming cost V 3 bases and J 11 bases; bases outside gene matches: 6. CDR1 is KGHSH, CDR2 LQKENI, per germline. The CDR3 protein is CASSPGTGVWAFF. The CDR3 region has the DNA TGTGCCAGCTCACCCGGGACAGGGGTCTGGGCTTTCTTT. Full variable domain (outside the CDR3, taken from reference TRBV18 and TRBJ1-1): NAGVMQNPRHLVRRRGQEARLRCSPMKGHSHVYWYRQLPEEGLKFMVYLQKENIIDESGMPKERFSAEFPKEGPSILRIQQVVRGDSAAYFCASSPGTGVWAFFGQGTRLTVV.

The chain is built from TRBV27 and TRBJ2-2; D is ambiguous. Trimming removed 0 bases at V and 5 bases at J, with 10 bases between. Per germline, CDR1 MNHEY and CDR2 SMNVEV (reference sequence). The length of the CDR3 is 15 residues. The CDR3 loop reads CASSLSRRWTGELFF. The CDR3 DNA is TGTGCCAGCAGTTTATCCCGCCGGTGGACCGGGGAGCTGTTTTTT.

The CDR3, as DNA: TGTGCCAGCAGCCAAGGGAGACAGTTGAGTTATGGCTACACCTTC. Protein product: CASSQGRQLSYGYTF. This rearrangement joins TRBV14 to TRBJ1-2; possible D gene TRBD1, 5 bases. Germline assignment: CDR1 SGHDN and CDR2 FVKESK. CDR3 length equals 15 residues. V lost 1 base and J 5 bases, leaving 14 bases between the germline ends.

This clone appeared a few times. V gene TRBV15 combines with J gene TRBJ2-7, with 7 bases that match TRBD1. Germline CDR1 reads LNHNV; CDR2 reads YYDKDF (reference sequence). After removal of 5 bases from V and 3 bases from J, the junction contained 10 bases not matched to a gene. The CDR3 is 15 amino acids. CDR3 sequence (DNA): TGTGCCACCAGCCCCCGGACAGGAACCCTCTACGAGCAGTACTTC. Residues: CATSPRTGTLYEQYF.